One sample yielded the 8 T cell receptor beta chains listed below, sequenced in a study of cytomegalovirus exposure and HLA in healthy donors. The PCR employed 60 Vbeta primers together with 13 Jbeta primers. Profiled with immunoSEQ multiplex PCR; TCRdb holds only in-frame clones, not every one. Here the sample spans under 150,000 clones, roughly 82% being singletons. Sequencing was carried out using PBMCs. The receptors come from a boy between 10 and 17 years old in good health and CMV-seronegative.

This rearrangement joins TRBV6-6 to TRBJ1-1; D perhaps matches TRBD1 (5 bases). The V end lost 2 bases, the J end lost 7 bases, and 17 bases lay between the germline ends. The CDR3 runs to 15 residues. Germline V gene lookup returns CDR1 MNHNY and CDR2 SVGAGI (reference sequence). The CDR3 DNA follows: TGTGCCAGCAGTTACCCCCAGGGAAGGCTGGTTGAAGCTTTCTTT. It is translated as CASSYPQGRLVEAFF.

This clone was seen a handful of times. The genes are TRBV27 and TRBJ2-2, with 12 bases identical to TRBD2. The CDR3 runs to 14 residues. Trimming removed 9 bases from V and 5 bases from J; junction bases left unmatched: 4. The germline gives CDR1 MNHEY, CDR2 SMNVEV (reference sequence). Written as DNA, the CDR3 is TGTGCCAGTCCCGGACTAGCGGGGACCGGGGAGCTGTTTTTT. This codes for CASPGLAGTGELFF.

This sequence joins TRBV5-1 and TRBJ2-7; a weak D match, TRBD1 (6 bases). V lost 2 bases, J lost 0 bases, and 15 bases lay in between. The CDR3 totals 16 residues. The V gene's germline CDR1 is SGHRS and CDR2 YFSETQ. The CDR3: CASSFEQGEGSYEQYF. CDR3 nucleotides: TGCGCCAGCAGCTTTGAACAGGGAGAAGGCTCCTACGAGCAGTACTTC.

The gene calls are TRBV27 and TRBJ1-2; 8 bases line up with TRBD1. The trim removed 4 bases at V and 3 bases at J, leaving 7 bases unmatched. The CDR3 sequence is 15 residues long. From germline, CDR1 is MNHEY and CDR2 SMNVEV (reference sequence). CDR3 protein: CASSSVTGADYGYTF. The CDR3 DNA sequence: TGTGCCAGCAGTTCCGTGACAGGGGCCGACTATGGCTACACCTTC.

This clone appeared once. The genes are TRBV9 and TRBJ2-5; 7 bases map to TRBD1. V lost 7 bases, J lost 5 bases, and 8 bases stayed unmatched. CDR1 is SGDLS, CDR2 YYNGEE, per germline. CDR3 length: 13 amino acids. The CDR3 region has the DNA TGTGCCAGCGGAATGACAGGGTTGGAGACCCAGTACTTC. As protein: CASGMTGLETQYF.

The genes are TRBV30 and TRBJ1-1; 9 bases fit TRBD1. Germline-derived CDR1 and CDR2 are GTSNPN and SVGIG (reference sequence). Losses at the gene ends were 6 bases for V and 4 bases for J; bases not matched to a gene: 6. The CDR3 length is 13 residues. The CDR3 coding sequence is TGTGCCTGCCCTCGGGACAGGGCCACTGAAGCTTTCTTT. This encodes CACPRDRATEAFF.

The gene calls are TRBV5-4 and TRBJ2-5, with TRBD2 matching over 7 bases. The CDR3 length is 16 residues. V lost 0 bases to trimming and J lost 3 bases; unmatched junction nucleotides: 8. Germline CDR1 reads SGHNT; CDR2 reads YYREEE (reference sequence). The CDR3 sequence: CASSLAAGDRKETQYF. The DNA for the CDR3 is TGTGCCAGCAGCTTGGCGGCGGGAGATCGGAAAGAGACCCAGTACTTC.

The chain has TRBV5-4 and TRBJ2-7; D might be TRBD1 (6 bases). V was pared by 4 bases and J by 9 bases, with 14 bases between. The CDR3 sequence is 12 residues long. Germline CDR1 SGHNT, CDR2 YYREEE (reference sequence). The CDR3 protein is CASSTIGGGQYF. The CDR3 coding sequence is TGTGCCAGCAGCACGATAGGGGGTGGGCAGTACTTC.